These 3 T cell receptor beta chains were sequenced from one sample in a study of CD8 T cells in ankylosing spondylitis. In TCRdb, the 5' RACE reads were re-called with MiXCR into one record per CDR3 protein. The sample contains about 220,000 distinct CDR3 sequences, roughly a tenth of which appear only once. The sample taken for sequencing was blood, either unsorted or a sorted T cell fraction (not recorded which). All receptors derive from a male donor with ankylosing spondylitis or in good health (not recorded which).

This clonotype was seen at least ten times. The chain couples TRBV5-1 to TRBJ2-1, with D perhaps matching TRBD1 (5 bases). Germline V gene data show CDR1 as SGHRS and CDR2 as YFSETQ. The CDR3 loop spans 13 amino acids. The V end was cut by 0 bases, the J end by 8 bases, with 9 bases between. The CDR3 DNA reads TGCGCCAGCAGCTTGGCCAGGGCCGATGAGCAGTTCTTC. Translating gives CASSLARADEQFF.

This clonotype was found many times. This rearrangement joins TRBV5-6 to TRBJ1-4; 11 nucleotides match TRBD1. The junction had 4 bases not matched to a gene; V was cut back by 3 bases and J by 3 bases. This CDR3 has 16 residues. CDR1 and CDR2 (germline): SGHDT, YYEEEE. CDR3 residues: CASSSDRGLANEKLFF. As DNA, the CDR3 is TGTGCCAGCAGCTCGGACAGGGGGCTAGCTAATGAAAAACTGTTTTTT.

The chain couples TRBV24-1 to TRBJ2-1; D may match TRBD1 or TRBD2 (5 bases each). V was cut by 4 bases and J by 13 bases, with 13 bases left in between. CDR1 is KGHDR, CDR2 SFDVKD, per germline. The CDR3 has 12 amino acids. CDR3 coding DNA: TGTGCCACCAGTGAGTCCTTCGGGGCCCAGTTCTTC. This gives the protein CATSESFGAQFF.